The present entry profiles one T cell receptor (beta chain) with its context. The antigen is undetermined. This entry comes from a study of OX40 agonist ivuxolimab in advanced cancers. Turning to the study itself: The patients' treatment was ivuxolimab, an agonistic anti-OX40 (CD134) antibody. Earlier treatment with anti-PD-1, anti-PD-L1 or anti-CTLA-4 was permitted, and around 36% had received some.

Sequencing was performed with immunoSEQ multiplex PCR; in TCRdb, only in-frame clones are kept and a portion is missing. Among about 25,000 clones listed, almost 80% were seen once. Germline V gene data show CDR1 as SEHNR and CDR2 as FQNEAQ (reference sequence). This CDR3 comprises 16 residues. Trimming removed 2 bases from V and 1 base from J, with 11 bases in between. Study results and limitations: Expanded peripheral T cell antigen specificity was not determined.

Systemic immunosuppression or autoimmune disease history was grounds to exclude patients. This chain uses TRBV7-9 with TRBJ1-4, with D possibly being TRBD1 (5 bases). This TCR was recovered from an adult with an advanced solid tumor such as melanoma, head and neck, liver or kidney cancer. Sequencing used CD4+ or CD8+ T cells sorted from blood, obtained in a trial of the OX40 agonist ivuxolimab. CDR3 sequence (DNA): TGTGCCAGCAGCTTACACGGGGGAGGAACTAATGAAAAACTGTTTTTT. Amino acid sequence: CASSLHGGGTNEKLFF. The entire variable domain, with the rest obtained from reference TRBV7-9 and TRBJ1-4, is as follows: DTGVSQNPRHKITKRGQNVTFRCDPISEHNRLYWYRQTLGQGPEFLTYFQNEAQLEKSRLLSDRFSAERPKGSFSTLEIQRTEQGDSAMYLCASSLHGGGTNEKLFFGSGTQLSVL.